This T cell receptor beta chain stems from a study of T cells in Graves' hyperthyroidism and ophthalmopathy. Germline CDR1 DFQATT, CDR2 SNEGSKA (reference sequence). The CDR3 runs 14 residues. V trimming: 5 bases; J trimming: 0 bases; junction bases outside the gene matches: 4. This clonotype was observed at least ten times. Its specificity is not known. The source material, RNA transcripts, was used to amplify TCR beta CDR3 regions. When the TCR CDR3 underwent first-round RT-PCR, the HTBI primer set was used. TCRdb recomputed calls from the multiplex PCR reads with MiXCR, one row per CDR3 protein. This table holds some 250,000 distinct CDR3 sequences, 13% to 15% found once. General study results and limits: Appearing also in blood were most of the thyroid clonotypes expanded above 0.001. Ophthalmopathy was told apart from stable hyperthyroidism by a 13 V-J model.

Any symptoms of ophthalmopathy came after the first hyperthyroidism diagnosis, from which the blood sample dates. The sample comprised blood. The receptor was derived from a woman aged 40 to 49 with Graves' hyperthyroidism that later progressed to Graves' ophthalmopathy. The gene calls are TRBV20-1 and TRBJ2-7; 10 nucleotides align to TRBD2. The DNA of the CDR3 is TGCAGTGCTTCTCCTAGCGGGAGCTCCTACGAGCAGTACTTC. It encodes CSASPSGSSYEQYF.